This is a list of T cell receptor beta chains from one sample in a study of cytomegalovirus exposure and HLA in healthy donors. Here immunoSEQ multiplex PCR was the method, and the copy in TCRdb shows in-frame clones only, minus some. The table records approximately 210,000 clones, 82% of them present only once. The sequenced sample was PBMCs. These receptors were collected from a man between 35 and 55 years old in good health and CMV-seropositive. CDR3s leave out the opening cysteine and the closing phenylalanine or tryptophan. Clone size is not always given. Where it is, it says once, few, many or a class for expanded clones.

>TRBV10-1|TRBJ2-1|NA
ASSAGNEQF
>TRBV4-1|TRBJ2-1|NA
ASSQDNINEQF
>TRBV5-6|TRBJ2-5|few
ASSAGLAGVGSQETQY
>TRBV5-1|TRBJ2-1|NA
ASSWTGQGFNEQF
>TRBV30|TRBJ2-3|NA
AWRLQGDTQY
>TRBV6-1|TRBJ2-1|NA
AIQDRGAYNEQF
>TRBV30|TRBJ2-7|NA
AWSNSGISDEQY
>TRBV7-9|TRBJ1-1|few
ASSLRTFPGEAF
>TRBV6-5|TRBJ2-7|NA
ASSVRDRSYEQY
>TRBV6-6|TRBJ1-1|NA
ASTSLDRANTEAF
>TRBV30|TRBJ2-7|NA
ASRPGGVDEQY
>TRBV30|TRBJ2-7|NA
ACLLAGAFREQY
>TRBV5-1|TRBJ1-1|NA
ASSPSQGTEAF
>TRBV5-5|TRBJ2-5|NA
ASSLGDSGRPQETQY
>TRBV19|TRBJ2-3|NA
ASSGSNTDTQY
>TRBV4-1|TRBJ1-2|NA
ASSQDPGGDYGYT
>TRBV14|TRBJ2-1|NA
ASSTPGTSGIGSSYNEQF
>TRBV5-6|TRBJ2-1|NA
ASSLALGNEQF
>TRBV5-1|TRBJ2-1|NA
ASSFTPGTSGINNEQF
>TRBV30|TRBJ2-3|few
AWTRGMGSTDTQY